This T cell receptor (beta chain) was documented in a study of T-cell memory formation after mild COVID-19. Study-level information: There were largely donor-specific TCR clusters.

Study outcomes and limitations: Confirmation of SARS-CoV-2 specificity was lacking for second-wave clones peaking day 37. Later expanders leaned CD4+, whereas day 15 to 85 contracting clones were balanced CD4/CD8.

The CDR3 consists of 14 residues. Germline loops: CDR1 SGHRS, CDR2 YFSETQ. V shed 4 bases and J shed 7 bases, with 17 bases lying between them. Many counts were recorded for this clonotype. As yet, its antigen is unknown. With constant-segment primers, 5'RACE yielded cDNA libraries of TCR alpha and TCR beta that carried sample barcodes and UMIs. TCRdb analysed the 5' RACE reads with MiXCR anew, one entry per CDR3 protein. This table has some 210,000 distinct CDR3 sequences, more than 9% appearing once. The chain links TRBV5-1 to TRBJ1-2; possible D gene TRBD1, 5 bases. The receptor's source is a man aged 18 to 29 who had mild COVID-19 (a few samples of this study predate the infection). Cell type and time point are not known. Sequences were obtained from PBMCs or a T cell subset sorted from them (not recorded which). CDR3 residues: CASSRDRPAPGYTF. The CDR3 DNA reads as TGCGCCAGCAGCCGGGACCGACCAGCTCCTGGCTACACCTTC.